The present TCR beta chain was sequenced within a study of molecular identifiers for immune sequencing clone quantification. Study findings and constraints: Over 99% of CMV-specific effector molecules, but under 1% of naive ones, were in clones above 20 copies. Because of identical TCR molecules sharing a barcode, sizes of highly expanded clones could be underestimated.

TCRdb re-called the PCR reads with MiXCR, one entry per CDR3 protein. The sample includes about 640,000 distinct CDR3 sequences, 20% of them seen just once. The CDR3 contains 14 residues. Germline CDR1 is MDHEN and CDR2 is SYDVKM. V gave up 6 bases and J gave up 7 bases, with 19 bases separating them. This clonotype was picked up many times. What it binds is unknown. The chain combines TRBV28 with TRBJ2-7, with D possibly being TRBD1 or TRBD2 (5 bases each). The receptor's source is a human donor in good health. Some libraries in this study had Jurkat cell RNA spiked in. Sequenced sample: naive CD8+ T cells from blood, with Jurkat cell RNA spiked in. Subset noted: FACS-sorted CD8+CD4-CCR7+CD45RA+ naive T cells. For the CDR3, the DNA is TGTGCCAGCAGCCTTACCGGGACCTTTGGGGAGCAGTACTTC. It yields the protein CASSLTGTFGEQYF.